A selection of T cell receptor beta chains follows, all from one sample in a study of T cell changes during pregnancy in multiple sclerosis. Sequencing used immunoSEQ multiplex PCR; TCRdb keeps in-frame clones, though not all of them. Of roughly 30,000 clones listed, about 85% are singletons. The sample in question was CD8+ T cells from peripheral blood mononuclear cells, obtained after pregnancy. These receptors were taken from a female donor with multiple sclerosis, enrolled in a pregnancy study. The conserved cysteine and the conserved F or W are not part of the CDR3 here. A D gene is named only where the DNA matches it firmly.

D gene: TRBD1
J gene: TRBJ2-3
V gene: TRBV5-4
CDR3 protein: ASSLDRGNTQY

D gene: TRBD2
J gene: TRBJ2-5
V gene: TRBV27
CDR3 protein: ASSWGGQETQY

D gene: .
J gene: TRBJ2-1
V gene: TRBV11-2
CDR3 protein: ASSPGIKQF

D gene: TRBD1
J gene: TRBJ2-7
V gene: TRBV27
CDR3 protein: ASSLSPGTGVSGQQY

D gene: TRBD2
J gene: TRBJ2-7
V gene: TRBV6-5
CDR3 protein: ASSEGTSSHEQY

D gene: .
J gene: TRBJ2-7
V gene: TRBV6-5
CDR3 protein: ASSYSGVDNEQY

D gene: .
J gene: TRBJ2-3
V gene: TRBV15
CDR3 protein: ATSPGKETDTQY

D gene: .
J gene: TRBJ1-2
V gene: TRBV30
CDR3 protein: AWVPVSAGDGYT

D gene: .
J gene: TRBJ2-7
V gene: TRBV11-1
CDR3 protein: ASSQGQGLVYEQY

D gene: .
J gene: TRBJ1-1
V gene: TRBV19
CDR3 protein: ASSIVGFEQGNTEAF

D gene: .
J gene: TRBJ2-3
V gene: TRBV7-9
CDR3 protein: ASSLSAGGTDTQY

D gene: TRBD2
J gene: TRBJ2-1
V gene: TRBV6-5
CDR3 protein: ASSYSLASSYNEQF

D gene: TRBD1
J gene: TRBJ1-1
V gene: TRBV6-4
CDR3 protein: ASSDKTGGTEAF

D gene: .
J gene: TRBJ2-2
V gene: TRBV9
CDR3 protein: ASSVAKQGGSSTGELF

D gene: TRBD1
J gene: TRBJ1-5
V gene: TRBV19
CDR3 protein: ASSNRGYNQPQH

D gene: .
J gene: TRBJ2-7
V gene: TRBV28
CDR3 protein: ASSIKGLGYEQY

D gene: TRBD1
J gene: TRBJ1-5
V gene: TRBV6-5
CDR3 protein: ASTSTGILQPQH

D gene: .
J gene: TRBJ1-6
V gene: TRBV11-2
CDR3 protein: ASSLDLSANNSPLH

D gene: .
J gene: TRBJ2-7
V gene: TRBV28
CDR3 protein: ASRSQGYYEQY